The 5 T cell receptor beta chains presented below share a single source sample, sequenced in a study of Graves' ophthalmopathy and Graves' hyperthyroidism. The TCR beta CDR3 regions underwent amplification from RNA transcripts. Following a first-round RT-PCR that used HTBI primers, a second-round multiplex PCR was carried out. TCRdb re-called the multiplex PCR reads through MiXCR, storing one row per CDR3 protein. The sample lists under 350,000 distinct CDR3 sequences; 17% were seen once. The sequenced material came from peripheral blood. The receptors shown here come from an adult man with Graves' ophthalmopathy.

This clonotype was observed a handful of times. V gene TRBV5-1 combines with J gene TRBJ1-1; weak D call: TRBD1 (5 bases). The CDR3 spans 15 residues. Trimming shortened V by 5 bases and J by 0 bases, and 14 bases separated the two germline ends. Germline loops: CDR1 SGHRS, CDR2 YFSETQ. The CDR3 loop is CASRGPGNLNTEAFF. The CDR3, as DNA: TGCGCCAGCAGGGGTCCAGGGAATTTGAACACTGAAGCTTTCTTT.

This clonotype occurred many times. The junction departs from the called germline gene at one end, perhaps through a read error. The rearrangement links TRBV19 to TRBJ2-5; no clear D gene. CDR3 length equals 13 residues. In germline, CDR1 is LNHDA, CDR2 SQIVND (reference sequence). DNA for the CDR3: TGTGCCAGTAGTATACGGCCGGACCGGGTTCGGGACTTC. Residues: CASSIRPDRVRDF.

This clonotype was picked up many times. Written as DNA, the CDR3 is TGTGCCAGCAGCTTCGCCGAGAGTTCCTACGAGCAGTACTTC. It yields the protein CASSFAESSYEQYF. The V and J genes are TRBV7-2 and TRBJ2-7, with D hard to call. The length of the CDR3 is 14 residues. V was pared by 3 bases and J by 1 base, with 10 bases between. CDR1 and CDR2 (germline): SGHTA, FQGNSA.

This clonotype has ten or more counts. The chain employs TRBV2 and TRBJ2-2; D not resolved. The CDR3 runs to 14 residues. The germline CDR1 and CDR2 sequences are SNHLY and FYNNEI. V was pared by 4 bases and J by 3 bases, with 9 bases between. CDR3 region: CASSGMIDTGELFF. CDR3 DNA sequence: TGTGCCAGCAGTGGGATGATAGACACCGGGGAGCTGTTTTTT.

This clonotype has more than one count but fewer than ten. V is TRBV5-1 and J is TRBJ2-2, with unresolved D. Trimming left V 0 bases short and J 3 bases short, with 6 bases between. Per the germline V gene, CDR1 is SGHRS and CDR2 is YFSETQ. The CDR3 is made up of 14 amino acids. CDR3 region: CASSLASDTGELFF. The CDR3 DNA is TGCGCCAGCAGCTTGGCATCCGACACCGGGGAGCTGTTTTTT.